The clone carrying this T cell receptor beta chain was seen a few times. This sample was included in a study of blood T cell repertoires in COVID-19. Study context: Nucleic acid was either cDNA or gDNA, and it came from T cells, B-cell-depleted T cells, or PBMCs.

V gave up 3 bases and J gave up 3 bases, with 11 bases separating them. Germline loops: CDR1 LNHDA, CDR2 SQIVND (reference sequence). The CDR3 sequence is 14 residues long. Study processing details: For nucleated cells, counts were estimated from reference gene primer amplification. Data came from immunoSEQ multiplex PCR; TCRdb stores just in-frame clones and leaves some out. V, J and clone size were drawn from that table, and D and trimming were deduced from the DNA. The repertoire includes under 120,000 clones, less than 85% of them detected once, and roughly 20% sits in the top ten. This chain uses TRBV19 with TRBJ1-1, with D perhaps TRBD1 (5 bases). The sequenced sample was peripheral blood. The origin of this receptor is a man between 65 and 85 years old with active or convalescent COVID-19. The CDR3 protein is CASSIRGEHTEAFF. As DNA, the CDR3 is TGTGCCAGTAGTATTCGGGGGGAACACACTGAAGCTTTCTTT.